The 17 T cell receptor beta chains below all came from one sample that was sequenced in a study of blood T cells in healthy people across ages. With a J-beta primer mix and a sample-barcoded 5' primer, a second PCR ran about 7 to 11 cycles. TCRdb re-called the 5' RACE reads through MiXCR, storing one row per CDR3 protein. The sample carries over 600,000 distinct CDR3 sequences, about half recorded once. The specimen was blood. The source of these receptors is a man of 80 years or more in good health.

The chain links TRBV29-1 to TRBJ1-5, with 11 positions matching TRBD1. Looked up from germline, CDR1 is SQVTM and CDR2 is ANQGSEA. There are 14 residues in the CDR3. Trimming removed 7 bases from V and 4 bases from J; junction bases left unmatched: 6. The CDR3 DNA is TGCAGCGGGGTCGGGACAGGGGGAAATCAGCCCCAGCATTTT. Translation gives CSGVGTGGNQPQHF. The full variable domain, with the rest looked up from reference TRBV29-1 and TRBJ1-5, is SAVISQKPSRDICQRGTSLTIQCQVDSQVTMMFWYRQQPGQSLTLIATANQGSEATYESGFVIDKFPISRPNLTFSTLTVSNMSPEDSSIYLCSGVGTGGNQPQHFGDGTRLSIL.

Here the CDR3 DNA reads TGTGCCAGCAGTTCTACCGGGACTAGCGGGAGGGCCGGAGAGCAGTACTTC. Translation gives CASSSTGTSGRAGEQYF. The gene calls are TRBV27 and TRBJ2-7; 16 positions match TRBD2. Germline CDR1 is MNHEY and CDR2 is SMNVEV (reference sequence). Trimming at V came to 4 bases and at J to 7 bases, leaving 10 bases not matched to a gene. The CDR3 sequence is 17 residues long.

There are many counts of this clonotype. The chain recombines TRBV7-9 with TRBJ1-1, with D unresolved. CDR1 is SEHNR and CDR2 is FQNEAQ in the germline V gene (reference sequence). Between the trimmed V and J ends, which lost 5 bases and 3 bases, there was a span of 13 bases. The CDR3 sequence is 14 residues long. CDR3 sequence (DNA): TGTGCCAGCAGCGAGGACTCCGGGGACACTGAAGCTTTCTTT. It specifies CASSEDSGDTEAFF.

Details on this clonotype: At one end, the junction sequence differs from germline, possibly due to a read error. The CDR3 region is CSARDLSTVISYNEQFF. DNA for the CDR3: TGCAGTGCTAGAGACCTATCGACTGTCATATCCTATAATGAGCAGTTCTTC. The gene calls are TRBV20-1 and TRBJ2-1; no definite D call. The CDR3 is made up of 17 amino acids. The germline gives CDR1 DFQATT, CDR2 SNEGSKA (reference sequence).

J is TRBJ2-7 and V is TRBV20-1; TRBD2 agrees at 8 bases. The CDR3 loop spans 12 amino acids. V dropped 3 bases and J dropped 4; count of bases not matched to a gene: 2. Germline V gene data show CDR1 as DFQATT and CDR2 as SNEGSKA (reference sequence). CDR3 sequence reads: CSASQREYEQYF. Written as DNA, the CDR3 is TGCAGTGCTAGTCAGCGGGAGTACGAGCAGTACTTC.

This clonotype was recorded a few times. This chain uses TRBV30 with TRBJ2-2, with D perhaps TRBD1 (5 bases). This CDR3 spans 12 amino acids. Per germline, CDR1 GTSNPN and CDR2 SVGIG (reference sequence). The V end was cut by 5 bases, the J end by 7 bases, with 11 bases between. The CDR3 protein is CAWGERGGELFF. The DNA for the CDR3 is TGTGCCTGGGGAGAAAGGGGCGGGGAGCTGTTTTTT.

V and J are TRBV7-2 and TRBJ1-2, with D tentatively TRBD1 (5 bases). The V end lost 1 base, the J end lost 0 bases, and 12 bases lay between the germline ends. The germline gives CDR1 SGHTA, CDR2 FQGNSA. The length of the CDR3 is 16 residues. CDR3 protein: CASSLVGGNANYGYTF. In nucleotides, the CDR3 is TGTGCCAGCAGCTTAGTCGGGGGAAATGCTAACTATGGCTACACCTTC.

This clonotype showed up just a few times. This sequence joins TRBV5-1 and TRBJ1-3, with 9 bases matching TRBD1. This CDR3 is built from 16 residues. J lost 4 bases, V lost 4 bases, and 9 bases had no gene match. The germline V gene encodes CDR1 SGHRS and CDR2 YFSETQ. Written as DNA, the CDR3 is TGCGCCAGCAGCCTACCGGGACAGGGAAACGGAAACACCATATATTTT. This gives the protein CASSLPGQGNGNTIYF.

The chain combines TRBV3-1 with TRBJ2-5; possible D gene TRBD2, 5 bases. Between the trimmed V and J ends, which lost 5 bases and 6 bases, there was a span of 19 bases. This CDR3 region has 15 residues. Germline-derived CDR1 and CDR2 are LGHDT and YNNKEL (reference sequence). The DNA for the CDR3 is TGTGCCAGCAGCTCCCTAGCCCTCAGAACCAAGACCCAGTACTTC. Translating gives CASSSLALRTKTQYF.

This clonotype was seen a few times. The rearrangement uses TRBV12-3 or TRBV12-4 and TRBJ2-7; TRBD2 matches 11 bases. The CDR3 has 14 amino acids. V lost 8 bases to trimming and J lost 5 bases; unmatched junction nucleotides: 8. DNA of the CDR3: TGTGCCAGCGGATGGACTAGCGGGCCAAACGAGCAGTACTTC. This codes for CASGWTSGPNEQYF.

This clonotype was recorded a few times. This chain connects TRBV7-8 to TRBJ2-7; possibly TRBD1 or TRBD2 for D (8 bases each). This CDR3 spans 16 amino acids. With 1 base removed from V and 12 bases from J, the gap between germline ends came to 25 bases. Germline CDR1 reads SGHVS; CDR2 reads FQNEAQ. DNA of the CDR3: TGTGCCAGCAGCTTAGAATCAGGGGGCATACTAGCGGACGCGTACTTC. Translated: CASSLESGGILADAYF.

The chain has TRBV29-1 and TRBJ2-2, with 7 nucleotides matching TRBD2. With 6 bases clipped from V and 1 base from J, the junction kept 2 bases outside the gene matches. CDR3 length: 13 amino acids. Germline lookup yields CDR1 SQVTM and CDR2 ANQGSEA. The CDR3: CSVERENTGELFF. CDR3 in DNA: TGCAGCGTAGAGCGGGAGAACACCGGGGAGCTGTTTTTT.

The chain combines TRBV20-1 with TRBJ2-5; D unresolved. Deletions cut 5 bases from V and 4 bases from J, with 8 bases between. The germline V gene encodes CDR1 DFQATT and CDR2 SNEGSKA (reference sequence). The CDR3 contains 11 residues. The CDR3 bases are TGCAGTGCTTCCTTTGGAGAGACCCAGTACTTC. Amino acid sequence: CSASFGETQYF.

Only a few counts were recorded for this clonotype. This chain links TRBV28 with TRBJ2-1; D possibly uses TRBD1 or TRBD2 (6 bases each). The CDR3 length is 14 residues. CDR1 MDHEN and CDR2 SYDVKM come from the germline V gene. Trimming took 7 bases from V and 10 from J, leaving 20 bases between them. CDR3 sequence (DNA): TGTGCCAGCACTTCCACCTCGGGGGCGGGGGAGCAGTTCTTC. Translating it yields CASTSTSGAGEQFF.

J is TRBJ2-1 and V is TRBV10-3; 12 nucleotides line up with TRBD2. The DNA end favors TRBJ2-7, so the J call may be wrong. Per the germline V gene, CDR1 is ENHRY and CDR2 is SYGVKD. The CDR3 sequence is 18 residues long. As DNA, the CDR3 is TGTGCCATCAGTGAGGGGCTAGCGGGAGGGAACAACTACAATGAGCAGTACTTC. Its protein product is CAISEGLAGGNNYNEQYF.

The gene calls are TRBV9 and TRBJ2-7; possibly TRBD1 for D (5 bases). In germline, CDR1 is SGDLS, CDR2 YYNGEE. The CDR3 totals 14 residues. Deletions cut 2 bases from V and 0 bases from J, with 9 bases between. CDR3 residues: CASSVSDSSYEQYF. The CDR3 DNA reads TGTGCCAGCAGCGTCTCTGACAGCTCCTACGAGCAGTACTTC. Complete variable domain (other parts from reference TRBV9 and TRBJ2-7): DSGVTQTPKHLITATGQRVTLRCSPRSGDLSVYWYQQSLDQGLQFLIQYYNGEERAKGNILERFSAQQFPDLHSELNLSSLELGDSALYFCASSVSDSSYEQYFGPGTRLTVT.

This chain connects TRBV21-1 to TRBJ2-3; the DNA was not compared with TRBD2, the D call given in the table. TRBV21-1 is given as a pseudogene. The CDR3 totals 18 residues. CDR3 loop: CASSYWLAGGDWPDTQYF. CDR3 nucleotides: TGTGCCAGCAGCTACTGGCTAGCGGGAGGGGACTGGCCAGATACGCAGTATTTT.